The clone carrying this T cell receptor beta chain was picked up one time. This sample stems from a study of shared clonotypes between healthy human individuals. Study context: CD4 naive cells filled three plates per donor, CD4 memory three, CD8 naive two and CD8 memory one.

Sequencing used immunoSEQ multiplex PCR; TCRdb keeps in-frame clones, though not all of them. The sample contains roughly 2,300,000 clones, 85% to 95% of which appear only once. This CDR3 contains 15 residues. Per germline, CDR1 SGHRS and CDR2 YFSETQ. V gave up 2 bases and J gave up 5 bases; unmatched junction bases: 5. Negatively enriched CD4+ T cells were divided by CD45RA into naive and memory. Sequenced sample: naive CD4+ T cells from PBMCs. Regarding subset: CD45RA+ positively selected. The TCR comes from a man between 18 and 35 years old in good health. Some clones in this sample may be carry-over from other donors' samples. The chain combines TRBV5-1 with TRBJ2-5; TRBD1 aligns across 11 bases. CDR3 nucleotide sequence: TGCGCCAGCAGCTTCAGGACAGGGGGCGGGGAGACCCAGTACTTC. The encoded protein is CASSFRTGGGETQYF.